This TCR beta chain appears in the sequencing data of a study of tumor and adjacent non-tumor tissue in lung cancer (dated by TCRdb to the late 2010s). About the full investigation: By cancer type, the cohort comprised some twelve adenocarcinoma patients, a couple of squamous cell carcinoma patients and 1 small cell lung cancer patient. The roughly 15 patients were aged roughly 31 to 80 years, included around ten men and 5 women, and had TNM stage I to III disease. Sequencing produced around 130,000,000 productive TCRbeta reads in total, an average of about 4 million reads per sample. Bulk TCRbeta repertoires were compared between lung tumor tissue and matched distant non-tumor lung tissue obtained from approximately 15 lung cancer patients. TCRbeta CDR3 sequencing was performed on a few dozen paired specimens, with one tumor sample and one normal lung sample collected per patient.

CDR1 SQVTM and CDR2 ANQGSEA are derived from the germline V gene. The CDR3 goes from the cysteine to the phenylalanine over 12 residues. CDR3 DNA is the only sequence kept; it has 36 bases, read in frame from the first base. Bulk unsorted tissue served as the source for RNA extraction, and RNA quality was assessed using a NanoDrop ND-1000 and an Agilent 2100. All donors had newly diagnosed lung cancer, had not received prior chemotherapy, and were admitted for thoracic surgery in China between August and November 2014. Anyone who had undergone radiotherapy or chemotherapy before, or who had another cancer at the same time, was left out of the study. Pieces of surgical tissue measuring about 1-2.2 cm3 were kept in RNAlater solution and stored at -80 degrees C until use. The method behind the library was multiplex PCR. Sequencing instrument: Illumina HiSeq 2500. TCRbeta libraries were constructed through three rounds of nested PCR with primers (Table S4) according to protocols modified from ARM-PCR. PCR products of 200-500 bp were gel-excised and purified with the QIAquick gel extraction kit before sequencing. Under the source paper's analysis protocol: Trimmomatic was used to clean the reads, FLASH merged the cleaned reads into complete CDR3 sequences, and MiTCR assigned the sequences to V(D)J germline segments. Clonal diversity was calculated as the inverse Simpson's index using VDJtools. A read counted as productive if the sequence was in-frame and lacked a premature stop codon. Through fastp at Q25 and MiXCR, TCRdb rebuilt clones from the public reads, retaining in-frame beta chains. Under each unique CDR3 protein, matching rows form one entry showing the most common genes and DNA. Here the V and J calls rest on TCRdb's processing, not on the authors' analysis. The sample contains 65,000 to 75,000 distinct CDR3 sequences, more than 70% of them found a single time. The top ten constitute 25% to 30% of the sample.

What the work shows at the level of the full study, not this receptor alone: Peripheral blood was not sequenced, so blood TCRbeta repertoires were not examined in the lung cancer patients of the study. Tumor tissue showed significantly higher TCR diversity (inverse Simpson) than normal lung tissue, at 431.37 vs 166.20 (P = 0.0075, Mann-Whitney U test). TCR diversity was significantly higher in younger patients, and higher tumor TCR diversity was associated with shorter overall and disease-free survival. The methods do not name the sequencing platform or mention unique molecular identifiers. Only around 14 patients were in the cohort, and the authors stated that larger samples and more detailed clinical data are needed. The top 100 clones accounted for a significantly larger cumulative portion of the repertoire in normal lung than in tumor tissue.

This clonotype came up once. No cognate antigen has been identified for it. At one end the junction does not follow the germline gene, possibly because of a read error. The rearrangement joined TRBV29-1 to TRBJ1-1; 7 bases in the middle match TRBD1. The sequence came from a man in his fifties or sixties with non-small cell lung cancer. The specimen sequenced was lung tumor tissue. CDR3 sequence: CCVVPQTGEAFF. The DNA sequence follows: TGCTGCGTCGTTCCTCAGACAGGGGAAGCTTTCTTT.